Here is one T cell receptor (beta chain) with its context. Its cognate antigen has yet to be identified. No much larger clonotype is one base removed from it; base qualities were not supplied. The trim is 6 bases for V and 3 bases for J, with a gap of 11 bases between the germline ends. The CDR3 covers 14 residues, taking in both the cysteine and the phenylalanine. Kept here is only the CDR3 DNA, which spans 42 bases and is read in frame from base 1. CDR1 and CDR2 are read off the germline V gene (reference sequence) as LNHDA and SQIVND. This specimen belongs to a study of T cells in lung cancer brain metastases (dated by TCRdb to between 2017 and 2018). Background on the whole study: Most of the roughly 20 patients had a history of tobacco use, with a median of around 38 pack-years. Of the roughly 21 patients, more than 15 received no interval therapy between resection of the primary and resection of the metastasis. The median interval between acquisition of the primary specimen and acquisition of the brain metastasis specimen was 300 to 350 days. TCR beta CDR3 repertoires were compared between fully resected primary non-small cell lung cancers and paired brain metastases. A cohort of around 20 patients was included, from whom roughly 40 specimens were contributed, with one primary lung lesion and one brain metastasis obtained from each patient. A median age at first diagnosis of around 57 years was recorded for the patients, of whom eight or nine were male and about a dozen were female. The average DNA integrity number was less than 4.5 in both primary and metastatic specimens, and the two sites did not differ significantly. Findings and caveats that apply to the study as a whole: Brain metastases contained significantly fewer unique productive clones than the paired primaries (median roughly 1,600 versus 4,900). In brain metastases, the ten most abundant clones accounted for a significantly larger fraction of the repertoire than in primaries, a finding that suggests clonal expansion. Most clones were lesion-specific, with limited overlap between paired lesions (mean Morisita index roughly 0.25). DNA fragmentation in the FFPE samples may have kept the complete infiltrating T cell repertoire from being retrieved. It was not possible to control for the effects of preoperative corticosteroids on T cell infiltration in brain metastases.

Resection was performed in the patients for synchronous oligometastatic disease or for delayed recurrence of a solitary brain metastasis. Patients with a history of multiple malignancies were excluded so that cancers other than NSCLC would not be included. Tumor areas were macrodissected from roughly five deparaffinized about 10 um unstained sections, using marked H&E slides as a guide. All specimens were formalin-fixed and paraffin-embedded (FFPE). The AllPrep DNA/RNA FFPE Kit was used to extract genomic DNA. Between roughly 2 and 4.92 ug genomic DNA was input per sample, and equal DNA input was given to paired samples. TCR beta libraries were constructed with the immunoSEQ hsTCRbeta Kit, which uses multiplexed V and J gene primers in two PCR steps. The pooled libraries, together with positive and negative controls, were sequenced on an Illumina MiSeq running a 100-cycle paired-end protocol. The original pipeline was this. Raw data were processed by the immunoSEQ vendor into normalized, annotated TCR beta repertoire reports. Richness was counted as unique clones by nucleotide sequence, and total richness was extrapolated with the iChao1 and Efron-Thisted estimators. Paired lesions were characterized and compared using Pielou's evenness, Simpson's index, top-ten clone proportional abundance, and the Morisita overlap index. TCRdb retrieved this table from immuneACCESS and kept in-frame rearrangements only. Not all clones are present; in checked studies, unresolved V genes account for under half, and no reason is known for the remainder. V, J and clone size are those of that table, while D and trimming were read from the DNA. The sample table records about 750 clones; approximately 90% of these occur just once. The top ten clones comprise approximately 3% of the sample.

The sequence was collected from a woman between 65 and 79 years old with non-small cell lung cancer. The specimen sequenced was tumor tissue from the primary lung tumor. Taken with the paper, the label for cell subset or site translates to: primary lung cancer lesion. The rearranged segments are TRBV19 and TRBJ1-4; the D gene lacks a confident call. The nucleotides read TGTGCCAGTAGAAAGCGCGATCCTAATGAAAAACTGTTTTTT. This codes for CASRKRDPNEKLFF.